The 20 T cell receptor beta chains given below trace back to one sample, sequenced in a study of blood T cell repertoires in COVID-19. Repertoires were generated with immunoSEQ multiplex PCR, while TCRdb's copy carries only in-frame clones and drops some. Of roughly 60,000 clones in the sample, 65% to 85% were seen once. Sequencing was done on a sample of peripheral blood. These receptors came from a man younger than 45 with COVID-19, enrolled during active disease.

This clone appeared a few times. The V gene is TRBV11-2, the J gene TRBJ1-1, with TRBD1 as a possible D gene (5 bases). Germline lookup yields CDR1 SGHAT and CDR2 FQNNGV. The CDR3 consists of 11 residues. Trimming stripped 6 bases from V and 6 bases from J, with 8 bases between. The CDR3 DNA follows: TGTGCCAGCAGTCAGACAGCTGAAGCTTTCTTT. Encoded protein: CASSQTAEAFF.

The chain combines TRBV4-1 with TRBJ2-5; D is unclear. With 5 bases removed from V and 5 bases from J, the gap between germline ends came to 12 bases. The CDR3 spans 13 residues. The germline gives CDR1 MGHRA, CDR2 YSYEKL. The CDR3 region is CASSSPSRETQYF. The CDR3 nucleotides read TGCGCCAGCAGCTCCCCTTCGAGGGAGACCCAGTACTTC.

The CDR3 spells CASRGQGGNQPQHF. The CDR3 DNA reads as TGTGCCAGCAGAGGACAGGGTGGCAATCAGCCCCAGCATTTT. This chain uses TRBV2 with TRBJ1-5; TRBD1 matches 8 bases. The CDR3 has 14 residues. The V gene end was trimmed by 6 bases and the J gene end by 2 bases; junction bases not matched to a gene: 3. Germline V gene sequence: CDR1 SNHLY, CDR2 FYNNEI. Using reference TRBV2 and TRBJ1-5 for the parts outside the CDR3, the full variable domain is EPEVTQTPSHQVTQMGQEVILRCVPISNHLYFYWYRQILGQKVEFLVSFYNNEISEKSEIFDDQFSVERPDGSNFTLKIRSTKLEDSAMYFCASRGQGGNQPQHFGDGTRLSIL.

CDR3 coding DNA: TGCGCCAGCAGCCAATACGTGCGACTAGCGGGAGGGCCGGTTTCTAGCACAGATACGCAGTATTTT. Encoded protein: CASSQYVRLAGGPVSSTDTQYF. The rearrangement links TRBV4-3 to TRBJ2-3, with TRBD2 matching 14 bases. The CDR3 loop spans 22 amino acids. Germline CDR1 and CDR2: LGHNA and YSLEER. After removal of 2 bases from V and 0 bases from J, the junction contained 16 bases not matched to a gene.

The chain recombines TRBV28 with TRBJ2-5, with a tentative D call TRBD2 (5 bases). V was trimmed by 5 bases and J by 2 bases, leaving 9 bases between them. The CDR3 contains 13 residues. Germline V gene data show CDR1 as MDHEN and CDR2 as SYDVKM. The CDR3 loop reads CASSASGQETQYF. The CDR3 coding sequence is TGTGCCAGCAGTGCATCGGGACAAGAGACCCAGTACTTC.

The chain couples TRBV6-6 to TRBJ2-1; 7 positions agree with TRBD1. After removal of 0 bases from V and 5 bases from J, the junction contained 7 bases not matched to a gene. The CDR3 is made up of 16 amino acids. The germline gives CDR1 MNHNY, CDR2 SVGAGI (reference sequence). CDR3 nucleotide sequence: TGTGCCAGCAGTTACTCGATGGGACAGTACAACAATGAGCAGTTCTTC. It translates to CASSYSMGQYNNEQFF.

CDR3 residues: CASSFGGGNTEAFF. As DNA, the CDR3 is TGTGCCAGCAGCTTCGGGGGGGGTAACACTGAAGCTTTCTTT. The V gene is TRBV11-2, the J gene TRBJ1-1; perhaps TRBD1 as D (5 bases). V was clipped by 3 bases and J by 2 bases, with 10 bases between them. CDR1 and CDR2 (germline): SGHAT, FQNNGV. This CDR3 region has 14 residues.

This chain connects TRBV29-1 to TRBJ1-5, with D possibly TRBD1 on 5 matching bases. Germline V gene sequence: CDR1 SQVTM, CDR2 ANQGSEA. CDR3 length: 12 residues. The ends were cut back, 8 bases at V and 5 bases at J, with 13 bases in the middle. As DNA, the CDR3 is TGCAGCACCGGGGGAACTGATCAGCCCCAGCATTTT. This translates into CSTGGTDQPQHF.

The chain combines TRBV5-6 with TRBJ2-7; the D gene is possibly TRBD2 (5 bases). CDR3 length: 17 amino acids. V was shortened by 3 bases and J by 2 bases, with 21 bases between the two germline ends. Germline V lookup: CDR1 SGHDT, CDR2 YYEEEE. The CDR3 loop reads CASSSTSLSGEAYEQYF. CDR3 sequence (DNA): TGTGCCAGCAGCTCGACCTCCTTAAGCGGAGAAGCCTACGAGCAGTACTTC.

This chain uses TRBV19 with TRBJ1-1, with unresolved D. The CDR3 length is 13 residues. Trimming took off 9 bases at V and 1 base at J, with 12 bases between the two ends. Germline CDR1 and CDR2: LNHDA and SQIVND (reference sequence). CDR3 protein: CASTITRNTEAFF. The CDR3 DNA is TGTGCCAGCACGATCACAAGGAACACTGAAGCTTTCTTT.

The J gene is TRBJ2-3, the V gene TRBV19; 7 bases are shared with TRBD1. This CDR3 comprises 13 residues. After removal of 5 bases from V and 6 bases from J, the junction contained 5 bases not matched to a gene. Germline-derived CDR1 and CDR2 are LNHDA and SQIVND (reference sequence). CDR3 amino acids: CASSPKQGDTQYF. In DNA, the CDR3 is TGTGCCAGTAGTCCTAAACAGGGGGATACGCAGTATTTT.

This clone has just one count. This chain joins TRBV7-8 and TRBJ2-7; 11 bases are shared with TRBD1. The CDR3 runs to 14 residues. Germline CDR1 and CDR2: SGHVS and FQNEAQ. The V gene end was trimmed by 5 bases and the J gene end by 6 bases; junction bases not matched to a gene: 6. CDR3 nucleotide sequence: TGTGCCAGCAGCCGCAGGGACAGGGGGTTCGAGCAGTACTTC. It codes for CASSRRDRGFEQYF.

V and J are TRBV28 and TRBJ1-2; 11 bases match TRBD1. This CDR3 comprises 16 residues. Looked up from germline, CDR1 is MDHEN and CDR2 is SYDVKM. The ends lost 5 bases at V and 7 bases at J; junction bases unmatched: 12. The CDR3 DNA reads TGTGCCAGCAGTGATCCCCGGGACAGGGGGATCTTTGGCTACACCTTC. Protein product: CASSDPRDRGIFGYTF.

The chain carries TRBV6-2 or TRBV6-3 and TRBJ2-7, with D perhaps TRBD1 (6 bases). This CDR3 contains 16 residues. Germline V CDR1 and CDR2: MNHEY, SVGEGT. V dropped 5 bases and J dropped 5 bases, with 22 bases sitting between them. CDR3 residues: CASSRRYGTRGDEQYF. In nucleotides, the CDR3 is TGTGCCAGCAGTCGTCGCTACGGGACCAGGGGTGACGAGCAGTACTTC.

This rearrangement joins TRBV28 to TRBJ2-3, with D tentatively TRBD1 (5 bases). Germline loops: CDR1 MDHEN, CDR2 SYDVKM. The CDR3 runs to 15 residues. Trimming stripped 3 bases from V and 3 bases from J, with 13 bases between. CDR3 in DNA: TGTGCCAGCAGTTTTTTCCAGGGCACAACAGATACGCAGTATTTT. Translated: CASSFFQGTTDTQYF. The variable domain in full, with the rest retrieved from reference TRBV28 and TRBJ2-3, is DVKVTQSSRYLVKRTGEKVFLECVQDMDHENMFWYRQDPGLGLRLIYFSYDVKMKEKGDIPEGYSVSREKKERFSLILESASTNQTSMYLCASSFFQGTTDTQYFGPGTRLTVL.

This sequence joins TRBV6-2 or TRBV6-3 and TRBJ2-1; D gene uncertain. The length of the CDR3 is 14 residues. Trimming took 0 bases from V and 0 from J, leaving 3 bases between them. The germline CDR1 and CDR2 sequences are MNHEY and SVGEGT. The CDR3 loop reads CASSYSSSYNEQFF. CDR3 DNA: TGTGCCAGCAGTTACTCTAGCTCCTACAATGAGCAGTTCTTC.

The V call is TRBV6-5, the J call TRBJ2-1; 7 bases are shared with TRBD2. Trimming took 7 bases from V and 4 from J; bases not matched to a gene: 7. Germline V CDR1 and CDR2: MNHEY, SVGAGI. This CDR3 is built from 14 residues. CDR3 nucleotides: TGTGCCAGCAAGCGGCCTAGCGGATACAATGAGCAGTTCTTC. Translated: CASKRPSGYNEQFF.

The rearrangement joins TRBV10-2 to TRBJ2-5, with D possibly being TRBD2 (5 bases). CDR3 size: 14 residues. Germline lookup yields CDR1 WSHSY and CDR2 SAAADI. The V end was cut by 2 bases, the J end by 7 bases, with 14 bases between. The DNA for the CDR3 is TGCGCCAGCAGTGAGGGCAGGCCCAGCGGGACCCAGTACTTC. Protein: CASSEGRPSGTQYF.

The chain carries TRBV24-1 and TRBJ1-4, with D hard to call. Germline assignment: CDR1 KGHDR and CDR2 SFDVKD. V shed 5 bases and J shed 8 bases, with 5 bases lying between them. There are 11 residues in the CDR3. The CDR3 sequence: CATSGQEKLFF. The DNA for the CDR3 is TGTGCCACCAGTGGTCAGGAAAAACTGTTTTTT.

The chain recombines TRBV30 with TRBJ2-5; TRBD1 matches 8 bases. The germline V gene has CDR1 GTSNPN and CDR2 SVGIG (reference sequence). V was clipped by 4 bases and J by 7 bases; unmatched bases: 11. This CDR3 has 14 residues. The CDR3 region is CAWTLSDRAGTQYF. CDR3 nucleotide sequence: TGTGCCTGGACCCTTTCGGACAGGGCGGGGACCCAGTACTTC. The variable domain in full, with the rest retrieved from reference TRBV30 and TRBJ2-5, is SQTIHQWPATLVQPVGSPLSLECTVEGTSNPNLYWYRQAAGRGLQLLFYSVGIGQISSEVPQNLSASRPQDRQFILSSKKLLLSDSGFYLCAWTLSDRAGTQYFGPGTRLLVL.